What follows describes a single T cell receptor (beta chain). Antigen: not known. The ends lost 1 base at V and 4 bases at J; junction bases unmatched: 2. CDR3 length equals 15 residues. Germline values: CDR1 LGHDT, CDR2 YNNKEL (reference sequence). The data derive from a study of Ad26.COV2.S vaccination and SARS-CoV-2 variants. General study findings and limits: Those who received vaccine or placebo ended up with similar non-spike TCR breadth.

The data were produced by immunoSEQ multiplex PCR, yet TCRdb's version contains in-frame clones alone and is incomplete. This table has 180,000 or so clones, roughly 85% appearing once. This clonotype was sampled from a human donor who had recovered from COVID-19. The V call is TRBV3-1 (or the pseudogene TRBV3-2), the J call TRBJ2-3; 10 nucleotides match TRBD2. Sample: peripheral blood, taken after recovery from COVID-19. CDR3 bases: TGTGCCAGCAGCCAAGCCAGCGGGGGGGCAGATACGCAGTATTTT. Translating it yields CASSQASGGADTQYF.